This is a list of T cell receptor beta chains from one sample in a study of cytomegalovirus exposure and HLA in healthy donors. Sequencing was performed with immunoSEQ multiplex PCR; in TCRdb, only in-frame clones are kept and a portion is missing. The repertoire holds 60,000 to 70,000 clones, with around 89% as singletons. The sequencing sample was made of PBMCs. All receptors derive from a woman aged 18 to 35 in good health and CMV-seronegative. Both conserved end residues are part of each CDR3. D genes are given only for firm matches. Clone size is stated in some rows and not others, as once, few, many or a class when expanded.

len: 15
d_gene: TRBD1
v_gene: TRBV5-1
j_gene: TRBJ1-1
abundance: .
CDR3nt: TGCGCCAGCAGCGCACGACAGGGGACTAACACTGAAGCTTTCTTT
CDR3aa: CASSARQGTNTEAFF

len: 16
d_gene: TRBD1
v_gene: TRBV19
j_gene: TRBJ2-7
abundance: once
CDR3nt: TGTGCCAGTAGTGCCCTACTCACAGGGGGATACTACGAGCAGTACTTC
CDR3aa: CASSALLTGGYYEQYF

len: 13
d_gene: .
v_gene: TRBV5-6
j_gene: TRBJ2-1
abundance: .
CDR3nt: TGTGCCAGCAGCTTCCCCCCCCGGAATGAGCAGTTCTTC
CDR3aa: CASSFPPRNEQFF

len: 16
d_gene: TRBD2
v_gene: TRBV5-4
j_gene: TRBJ2-7
abundance: .
CDR3nt: TGTGCCAGCAGCAAGGGACTAGCGGGAGCTGTGGACGAGCAGTACTTC
CDR3aa: CASSKGLAGAVDEQYF

len: 11
d_gene: .
v_gene: TRBV10-3
j_gene: TRBJ2-1
abundance: .
CDR3nt: TGTGCCACCAGGCTAGACAATGAGCAGTTCTTC
CDR3aa: CATRLDNEQFF

len: 18
d_gene: TRBD2
v_gene: TRBV15
j_gene: TRBJ2-1
abundance: .
CDR3nt: TGTGCCACCAGCAGGCTTCGACTAGCCCAGCGCCGGGGCAATGAGCAGTTCTTC
CDR3aa: CATSRLRLAQRRGNEQFF

len: 13
d_gene: .
v_gene: TRBV5-4
j_gene: TRBJ1-2
abundance: .
CDR3nt: TGTGCCAGCAGCCTGACAGGACCCTATGGCTACACCTTC
CDR3aa: CASSLTGPYGYTF

len: 13
d_gene: TRBD2
v_gene: TRBV6-5
j_gene: TRBJ2-5
abundance: .
CDR3nt: TGTGCCACCTCCGGACTAGCGGGGGAGACCCAGTACTTC
CDR3aa: CATSGLAGETQYF

len: 12
d_gene: .
v_gene: TRBV25-1
j_gene: TRBJ2-7
abundance: .
CDR3nt: TGTGCCGCCGAGGACGGGAACTACGAGCAGTACTTC
CDR3aa: CAAEDGNYEQYF

len: 13
d_gene: .
v_gene: TRBV29-1
j_gene: TRBJ2-6
abundance: .
CDR3nt: TGCAGCGTAACAGGGCTTGGGGCCAACGTCCTGACTTTC
CDR3aa: CSVTGLGANVLTF

len: 16
d_gene: .
v_gene: TRBV19
j_gene: TRBJ2-5
abundance: .
CDR3nt: TGTGCCAGTAGTATAGCTGGAGTAGCGGCCCAAGAGACCCAGTACTTC
CDR3aa: CASSIAGVAAQETQYF

len: 16
d_gene: .
v_gene: TRBV4-1
j_gene: TRBJ2-1
abundance: .
CDR3nt: TGCGCCAGCAGCCACCTTATAGTTAAAGCCTACAATGAGCAGTTCTTC
CDR3aa: CASSHLIVKAYNEQFF

len: 15
d_gene: .
v_gene: TRBV7-3
j_gene: TRBJ2-7
abundance: once
CDR3nt: TGTGCCAGCAGCTTAGGGCAGGGGAGAATCTACGAGCAGTACTTC
CDR3aa: CASSLGQGRIYEQYF

len: 14
d_gene: TRBD1
v_gene: TRBV18
j_gene: TRBJ1-2
abundance: .
CDR3nt: TGTGCCAGCTCACCGGGACAGCATTCTGTCCGCTACACCTTC
CDR3aa: CASSPGQHSVRYTF

len: 12
d_gene: .
v_gene: TRBV7-6
j_gene: TRBJ2-7
abundance: medium-sized
CDR3nt: TGTGCCAGCAGCTTAGGGTCGGACGAGCAGTACTTC
CDR3aa: CASSLGSDEQYF